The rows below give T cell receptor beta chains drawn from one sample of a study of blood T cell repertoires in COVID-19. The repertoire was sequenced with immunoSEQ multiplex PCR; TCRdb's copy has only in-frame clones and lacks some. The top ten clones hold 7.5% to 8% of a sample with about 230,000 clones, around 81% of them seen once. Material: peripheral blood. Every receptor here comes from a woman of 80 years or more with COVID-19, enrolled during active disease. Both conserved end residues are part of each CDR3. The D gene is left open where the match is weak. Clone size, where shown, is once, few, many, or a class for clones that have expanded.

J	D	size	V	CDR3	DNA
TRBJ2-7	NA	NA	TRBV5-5	CASSLGGLRGSEQYF	TGTGCCAGCAGCTTGGGGGGACTCCGGGGGTCCGAGCAGTACTTC
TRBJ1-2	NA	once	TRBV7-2	CASSLFQGNGYTF	TGTGCCAGCAGCTTGTTCCAGGGAAATGGCTACACCTTC
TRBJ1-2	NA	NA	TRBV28	CASSYRDYGYTF	TGTGCCAGCAGCTACAGGGACTATGGCTACACCTTC
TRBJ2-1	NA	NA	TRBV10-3	CAISEGEWGRRNEQFF	TGTGCCATCAGTGAAGGGGAATGGGGCAGGCGCAATGAGCAGTTCTTC
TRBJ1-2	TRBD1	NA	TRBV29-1	CSVNAGTGGEGYTF	TGCAGCGTCAACGCTGGGACAGGGGGCGAGGGCTACACCTTC
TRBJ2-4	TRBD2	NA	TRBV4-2	CASSQDMTSGGKAKNIQYF	TGTGCCAGCAGCCAAGATATGACTAGCGGGGGGAAAGCCAAAAACATTCAGTACTTC
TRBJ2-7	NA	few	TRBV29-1	CSVVGSSYEQYF	TGCAGCGTTGTTGGCAGCTCCTACGAGCAGTACTTC
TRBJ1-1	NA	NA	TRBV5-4	CASSLAARAEAFF	TGTGCCAGCAGCTTGGCCGCACGGGCTGAAGCTTTCTTT
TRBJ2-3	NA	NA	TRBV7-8	CASSLVGDTQYF	TGTGCCAGCAGCCTCGTCGGGGATACGCAGTATTTT
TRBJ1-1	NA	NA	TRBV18	CASSPQGIDTEAFF	TGTGCCAGCTCACCCCAGGGGATAGATACTGAAGCTTTCTTT
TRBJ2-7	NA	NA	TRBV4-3	CASSQDTGLAPEQYF	TGCGCCAGCAGCCAAGACACTGGCCTAGCCCCCGAGCAGTACTTC
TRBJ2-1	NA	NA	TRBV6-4	CATTHRNEQFF	TGTGCCACCACACACCGAAATGAGCAGTTCTTC
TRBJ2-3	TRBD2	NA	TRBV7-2	CASSPGGSGRRGTDTQYF	TGTGCCAGCAGTCCCGGAGGGAGCGGGAGGAGGGGAACAGATACGCAGTATTTT
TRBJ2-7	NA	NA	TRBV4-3	CASSQDIGLSGYEQYF	TGCGCCAGCAGCCAAGATATAGGGCTCTCGGGGTACGAGCAGTACTTC
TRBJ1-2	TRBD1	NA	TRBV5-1	CASSLDRAHGYTF	TGCGCCAGCAGCCTGGACAGGGCCCATGGCTACACCTTC
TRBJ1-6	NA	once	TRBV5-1	CASSLESGVSSYNSPLHF	TGCGCCAGCAGCTTGGAATCCGGGGTGAGCTCCTATAATTCACCCCTCCACTTT
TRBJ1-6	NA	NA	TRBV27	CASSLPRDLHTLSPLHF	TGTGCCAGCAGTTTACCCCGGGACTTACACACCCTTTCACCCCTCCACTTT
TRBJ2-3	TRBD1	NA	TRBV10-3	CAISESPVPGQGWQYF	TGTGCCATCAGTGAGTCTCCTGTCCCGGGACAGGGATGGCAGTATTTT
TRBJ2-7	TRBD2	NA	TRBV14	CASSQEGVTERGAGEQYF	TGTGCCAGCAGCCAAGAAGGCGTCACAGAGCGGGGGGCCGGGGAGCAGTACTTC
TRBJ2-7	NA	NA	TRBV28	CASSSAPHEQYF	TGTGCCAGCAGTTCCGCGCCCCACGAGCAGTACTTC
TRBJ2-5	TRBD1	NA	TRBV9	CASSFSPQGEETQYF	TGTGCCAGCAGCTTCAGTCCCCAGGGGGAAGAGACCCAGTACTTC
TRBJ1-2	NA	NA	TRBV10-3	CAISERRANYGYTF	TGTGCCATCAGTGAGAGGAGGGCTAACTATGGCTACACCTTC
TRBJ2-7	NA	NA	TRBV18	CASSPPGQGAYEQYF	TGTGCCAGCTCACCACCGGGGCAGGGTGCCTACGAGCAGTACTTC
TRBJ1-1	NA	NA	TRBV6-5	CASSRGFGTEAFF	TGTGCCAGCAGCCGCGGATTCGGCACTGAAGCTTTCTTT
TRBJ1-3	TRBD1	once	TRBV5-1	CASSLGTGTGNTIYF	TGCGCCAGCAGCTTGGGGACAGGTACTGGAAACACCATATATTTT
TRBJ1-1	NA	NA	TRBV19	CASSMDTYSLMNTEAFF	TGTGCCAGTAGTATGGACACGTACTCTTTAATGAACACTGAAGCTTTCTTT
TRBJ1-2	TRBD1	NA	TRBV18	CASSPGQGAVYTF	TGTGCCAGCTCACCGGGGCAGGGGGCAGTCTACACCTTC
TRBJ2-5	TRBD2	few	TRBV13	CASSDGLAGDPQETQYF	TGTGCCAGCAGCGACGGACTAGCGGGGGACCCTCAAGAGACCCAGTACTTC
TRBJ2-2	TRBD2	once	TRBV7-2	CASSSYPAGANTGELFF	TGTGCCAGCAGCTCCTACCCAGCGGGGGCGAACACCGGGGAGCTGTTTTTT
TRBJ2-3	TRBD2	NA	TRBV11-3	CASSLGLAGGINTQYF	TGTGCCAGCAGCTTGGGACTAGCGGGGGGGATCAATACGCAGTATTTT
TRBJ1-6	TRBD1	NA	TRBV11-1	CASSSDRGLAPLHF	TGTGCCAGCAGCTCTGACAGGGGGCTTGCACCCCTCCACTTT
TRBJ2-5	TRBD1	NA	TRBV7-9	CASSFTGVETQYF	TGTGCCAGCAGCTTCACAGGGGTGGAGACCCAGTACTTC
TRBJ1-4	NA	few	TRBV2	CASSEAVLSTNEKLFF	TGTGCCAGCAGTGAAGCCGTATTATCAACTAATGAAAAACTGTTTTTT
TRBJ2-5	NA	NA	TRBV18	CASSPGDLTEETQYF	TGTGCCAGCTCACCAGGGGACTTAACGGAGGAGACCCAGTACTTC
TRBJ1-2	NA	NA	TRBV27	CASSPSGVVGYGYTF	TGTGCCAGCAGTCCCTCCGGAGTGGTGGGTTATGGCTACACCTTC
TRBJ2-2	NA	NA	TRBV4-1	CASSQDIAGELFF	TGCGCCAGCAGCCAAGATATTGCCGGGGAGCTGTTTTTT
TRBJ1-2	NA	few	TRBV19	CASSIIHRQPERGYTF	TGTGCCAGTAGTATAATTCATCGGCAGCCTGAGCGTGGCTACACCTTC
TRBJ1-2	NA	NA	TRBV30	CAWSRGLGDGYTF	TGTGCCTGGAGTAGGGGACTTGGGGATGGCTACACCTTC
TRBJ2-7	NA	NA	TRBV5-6	CASSSEQGRSYEQYF	TGTGCCAGCAGCTCAGAACAGGGGAGGTCCTACGAGCAGTACTTC
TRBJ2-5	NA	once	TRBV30	CAWSNGRQETQYF	TGTGCCTGGAGTAACGGGAGACAAGAGACCCAGTACTTC
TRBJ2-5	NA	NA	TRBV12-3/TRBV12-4	CASSLVESQYF	TGTGCCAGCAGTTTAGTAGAGTCCCAGTACTTC
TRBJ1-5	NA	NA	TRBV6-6	CASSLLEAQPQHF	TGTGCCAGCAGCCTACTCGAGGCTCAGCCCCAGCATTTT
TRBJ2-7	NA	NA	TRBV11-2	CASSLRVGEQYF	TGTGCCAGCAGCTTGAGGGTGGGCGAGCAGTACTTC
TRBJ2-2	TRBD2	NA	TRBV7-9	CASSPFGGGNPGELFF	TGTGCCAGCAGCCCCTTCGGGGGAGGGAACCCCGGGGAGCTGTTTTTT
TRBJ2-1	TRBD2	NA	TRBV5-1	CATSTSSNSYNEQFF	TGCGCCACCTCGACTAGCTCCAACTCCTACAATGAGCAGTTCTTC
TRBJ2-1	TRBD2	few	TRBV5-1	CASSLGGTSGNNEQFF	TGCGCCAGCAGCTTGGGCGGGACTAGCGGTAACAATGAGCAGTTCTTC
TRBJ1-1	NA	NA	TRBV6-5	CASLSALNTEAFF	TGTGCCAGTCTCAGTGCCTTAAACACTGAAGCTTTCTTT
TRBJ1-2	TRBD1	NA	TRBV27	CASSLSGTGIFEGGGYTF	TGTGCCAGCAGTTTGTCCGGGACAGGTATATTTGAAGGTGGTGGCTACACCTTC
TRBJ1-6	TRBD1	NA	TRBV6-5	CASRTGNNSPLHF	TGTGCCAGCAGGACAGGGAATAATTCACCCCTCCACTTT
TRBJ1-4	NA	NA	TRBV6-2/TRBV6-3	CASSPWTGSGGEKLFF	TGTGCCAGCAGCCCTTGGACCGGCAGTGGAGGTGAAAAACTGTTTTTT
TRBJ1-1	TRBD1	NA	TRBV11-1	CASSQGQGEEAFF	TGTGCCAGCAGCCAAGGACAGGGGGAAGAAGCTTTCTTT
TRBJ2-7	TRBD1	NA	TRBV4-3	CASSAGTGADEQYF	TGCGCCAGCAGCGCCGGGACAGGGGCCGACGAGCAGTACTTC